Listed here are 18 T cell receptor beta chains from one sample, sequenced in a study of T cells in tuberculosis. Some clones are missing from TCRdb's copy, which holds only in-frame ones; the method was immunoSEQ multiplex PCR. Of about 40,000 clones listed, 90% to 95% are singletons. The specimen sequenced was PBMCs. The receptor source for this set is a donor between 10 and 35 years old with latent tuberculosis or without tuberculosis infection. Some clones in this sample may be carry-over from other donors' samples.

The chain has TRBV15 and TRBJ2-7; 9 positions agree with TRBD1. V shed 0 bases, J shed 6 bases, and the junction held 6 bases outside the gene matches. CDR1 and CDR2 (germline): LNHNV, YYDKDF (reference sequence). The CDR3 contains 15 residues. The DNA of the CDR3 is TGTGCCACCAGCAGAGATCCGGGACAGGGTTTCGAGCAGTACTTC. This translates into CATSRDPGQGFEQYF.

The chain combines TRBV14 with TRBJ1-2; a weak D match, TRBD1 (6 bases). V dropped 0 bases and J dropped 3 bases, with 17 bases sitting between them. Germline loops: CDR1 SGHDN, CDR2 FVKESK. This CDR3 is built from 17 residues. This CDR3 reads CASSQDARGLDDYGYTF. In nucleotides, the CDR3 is TGTGCCAGCAGCCAAGATGCCAGGGGCCTCGATGACTATGGCTACACCTTC.

The chain couples TRBV19 to TRBJ2-1, with a tentative D call TRBD1 (6 bases). V shed 5 bases and J shed 5 bases, with 10 bases lying between them. This CDR3 has 13 residues. The germline V gene has CDR1 LNHDA and CDR2 SQIVND (reference sequence). The CDR3 bases are TGTGCCAGTAGTGTGGGACACAACAATGAGCAGTTCTTC. Translating gives CASSVGHNNEQFF.

The V gene is TRBV7-8, the J gene TRBJ1-5; D unclear. Trimming shortened V by 3 bases and J by 7 bases, and 16 bases separated the two germline ends. Germline V CDR1 and CDR2: SGHVS, FQNEAQ. This CDR3 region has 15 residues. The CDR3 DNA reads TGTGCCAGCAGCTTTAGGAGGGCCGGAGGGCAGCCCCAGCATTTT. Its protein is CASSFRRAGGQPQHF.

The rearrangement joins TRBV18 to TRBJ2-6; weak D call: TRBD2 (5 bases). V gave up 2 bases and J gave up 0 bases, with 11 bases separating them. This CDR3 region has 17 residues. Germline CDR1 and CDR2: KGHSH and LQKENI. CDR3 bases: TGTGCCAGCTCACCAGTAGCCCGGGACTCTGGGGCCAACGTCCTGACTTTC. Amino acids: CASSPVARDSGANVLTF. Complete variable domain (other parts from reference TRBV18 and TRBJ2-6): NAGVMQNPRHLVRRRGQEARLRCSPMKGHSHVYWYRQLPEEGLKFMVYLQKENIIDESGMPKERFSAEFPKEGPSILRIQQVVRGDSAAYFCASSPVARDSGANVLTFGAGSRLTVL.

V usage is TRBV4-3 and J usage is TRBJ2-1, with 10 nucleotides matching TRBD2. Germline V gene sequence: CDR1 LGHNA, CDR2 YSLEER. V dropped 1 base and J dropped 5; count of bases not matched to a gene: 5. CDR3 length: 16 residues. This CDR3 reads CASSQVALAGNNEQFF. CDR3 coding DNA: TGCGCCAGCAGCCAAGTGGCACTAGCGGGGAACAATGAGCAGTTCTTC.

This chain links TRBV19 with TRBJ1-3; 11 nucleotides agree with TRBD1. With 5 bases clipped from V and 2 bases from J, the junction kept 2 bases outside the gene matches. The germline V gene encodes CDR1 LNHDA and CDR2 SQIVND (reference sequence). CDR3 length: 15 residues. The CDR3 nucleotides are TGTGCCAGTAGTGCGGGACAGGGGGCTGGAAACACCATATATTTT. Translating gives CASSAGQGAGNTIYF.

This chain joins TRBV6-5 and TRBJ2-2; D might be TRBD1 (6 bases). V gave up 9 bases and J gave up 4 bases, with 12 bases separating them. The CDR3 is 13 amino acids. Germline V gene lookup returns CDR1 MNHEY and CDR2 SVGAGI. CDR3 sequence (DNA): TGTGCCAGTAGAAGGGGGATCACCGGGGAGCTGTTTTTT. Amino acids: CASRRGITGELFF.

V is TRBV4-3 and J is TRBJ1-2; TRBD1 matches 8 bases. This CDR3 contains 17 residues. Germline-derived CDR1 and CDR2 are LGHNA and YSLEER. Unmatched junction bases numbered 12, after V lost 2 bases and J lost 4 bases. CDR3 in amino acids: CASSQSPEPGTGYGYTF. CDR3 nucleotide sequence: TGCGCCAGCAGCCAATCCCCCGAACCCGGGACAGGCTATGGCTACACCTTC.

This clone has just one count. This chain connects TRBV2 to TRBJ1-6; no reliable D call. The V gene's germline CDR1 is SNHLY and CDR2 FYNNEI. The CDR3 loop spans 15 amino acids. Trimming stripped 4 bases from V and 7 bases from J, with 14 bases between. CDR3 nucleotides: TGTGCCAGCAGTGTAGATAGGCGCGGGAATTCACCCCTCCACTTT. As protein: CASSVDRRGNSPLHF.

V and J are TRBV19 and TRBJ1-5; no firm D call. The ends were cut back, 5 bases at V and 4 bases at J, with 12 bases in the middle. CDR1 is LNHDA and CDR2 is SQIVND in the germline V gene (reference sequence). This CDR3 spans 14 amino acids. The CDR3 coding sequence is TGTGCCAGTAGTGTTACAGAACCAAATCAGCCCCAGCATTTT. Its translation is CASSVTEPNQPQHF.

There are a few counts of this clone. The genes are TRBV2 and TRBJ1-5; a weak D match, TRBD1 (5 bases). Germline assignment: CDR1 SNHLY and CDR2 FYNNEI. V lost 3 bases and J lost 0, with 6 bases in between. This CDR3 region has 14 residues. The CDR3 DNA follows: TGTGCCAGCAGTGAGACAGTTAGCAATCAGCCCCAGCATTTT. It translates to CASSETVSNQPQHF.

The chain recombines TRBV27 with TRBJ2-7, with TRBD1 matching 11 bases. This CDR3 is 15 amino acids long. Per germline, CDR1 MNHEY and CDR2 SMNVEV (reference sequence). V dropped 6 bases and J dropped 2; count of bases not matched to a gene: 6. CDR3 sequence: CASRAPGQGAYEQYV. DNA of the CDR3: TGTGCCAGCAGGGCCCCGGGACAGGGGGCCTACGAGCAGTACGTC.

The J gene is TRBJ2-2, the V gene TRBV7-3, with D possibly being TRBD2 (6 bases). Trimming removed 5 bases from V and 4 bases from J, with 17 bases in between. The CDR3 length is 16 residues. Germline assignment: CDR1 SGHTA and CDR2 FQGTGA. The CDR3 sequence is CASSPSGLYGTGELFF. In DNA form, the CDR3 reads TGTGCCAGCAGCCCCTCGGGACTGTATGGCACCGGGGAGCTGTTTTTT. The whole variable domain, filled in from reference TRBV7-3 and TRBJ2-2, reads GAGVSQTPSNKVTEKGKYVELRCDPISGHTALYWYRQSLGQGPEFLIYFQGTGAADDSGLPNDRFFAVRPEGSVSTLKIQRTERGDSAVYLCASSPSGLYGTGELFFGEGSRLTVL.

This clone was detected once. The chain has TRBV5-6 and TRBJ1-5, with D maybe TRBD1 (6 bases). Trimming removed 5 bases from V and 7 bases from J, with 13 bases in between. The germline CDR1 and CDR2 sequences are SGHDT and YYEEEE. There are 13 residues in the CDR3. In DNA, the CDR3 is TGTGCCAGCAGTAACAACAGGGCGCAGCCCCAGCATTTT. This codes for CASSNNRAQPQHF.

This clone showed up just once. This chain joins TRBV29-1 and TRBJ2-5, with D perhaps matching TRBD1 (6 bases). V was pared by 5 bases and J by 2 bases, with 15 bases between. Per the germline V gene, CDR1 is SQVTM and CDR2 is ANQGSEA. The CDR3 runs 14 residues. As DNA, the CDR3 is TGCAGCGTTCCCCGGTGGACAGTTCAAGAGACCCAGTACTTC. Its translation: CSVPRWTVQETQYF.

The chain joins TRBV19 to TRBJ2-7; weak D call: TRBD1 (5 bases). The CDR3 consists of 13 residues. V was clipped by 7 bases and J by 5 bases, with 15 bases between them. The germline V gene has CDR1 LNHDA and CDR2 SQIVND (reference sequence). The CDR3: CASKQGISHEQYF. The DNA for the CDR3 is TGTGCCAGTAAGCAGGGCATCAGCCACGAGCAGTACTTC.

In DNA, the CDR3 is TGTGCCAGCAGGAGGAGACTAGCGGGGGGCTCTAATGAGCAGTTCTTC. Translation gives CASRRRLAGGSNEQFF. The V and J genes are TRBV27 and TRBJ2-1; TRBD2 matches 13 bases. The V segment lost 6 bases and the J segment 7 bases; nucleotides outside the gene matches: 9. The germline V gene has CDR1 MNHEY and CDR2 SMNVEV (reference sequence). The CDR3 has 16 residues.